A selection of T cell receptor beta chains follows, all from one sample in a study of blood T cell repertoires in COVID-19. Assay used: immunoSEQ multiplex PCR; TCRdb lists only in-frame clones, some missing. The table lists 15,000 to 20,000 clones, roughly nine tenths of them singletons, with roughly a third in the top ten. Material for sequencing was peripheral blood. Receptors originate from an elderly woman with COVID-19, enrolled during active disease. Each CDR3 is given with its conserved first and last residue. The D gene is left open where the match is weak. Part of the rows lack a size; the others show once, few, many or a class for expanded clones.

>TRBJ1-5|TRBV6-2/TRBV6-3|-|TRBD1
TGTGCCAGCAGTTACCCTATCGGAACAGGGGATCAGCCCCAGCATTTT
CASSYPIGTGDQPQHF
>TRBJ2-1|TRBV4-3|-|TRBD2
TGCGCCAGCAGCCACGAACTAGCGGGGGGCATACAGGGTGAGCAGTTCTTC
CASSHELAGGIQGEQFF
>TRBJ1-2|TRBV6-2/TRBV6-3|-|TRBD1
TGTGCCAGCAGTTACTCGGGACAGGGCGTTTATGGCTACACCTTC
CASSYSGQGVYGYTF
>TRBJ1-4|TRBV7-9|-|-
TGTGCCAGCAGCCCGACAGGAGTTAATGAAAAACTGTTTTTT
CASSPTGVNEKLFF
>TRBJ1-4|TRBV18|-|-
TGTGCCAGCTCCCAAGGGGCCAGTGCGGAAAAACTGTTTTTT
CASSQGASAEKLFF
>TRBJ1-2|TRBV7-9|-|-
TGTGCCAGCAGCTTAGGCCCCCCGCGCTATGGCTACACCTTC
CASSLGPPRYGYTF
>TRBJ1-5|TRBV2|-|TRBD1
TGTGCCAGCAGCAGAACAGGGGGCGGTCAGCCCCAGCATTTT
CASSRTGGGQPQHF
>TRBJ2-7|TRBV10-3|-|TRBD1
TGTGCCATCAGTGACATGTATGGGACAGGGGGCTCCTACGAGCAGTACTTC
CAISDMYGTGGSYEQYF
>TRBJ2-1|TRBV28|-|-
TGTGCCAGCAGTTTTAGTAACCGAGTCAATGAGCAGTTCTTC
CASSFSNRVNEQFF
>TRBJ2-1|TRBV4-2|-|-
TGTGCCAGCAGCCAAGATGCGGCGGGCCGGCAGTTCTTC
CASSQDAAGRQFF
>TRBJ2-2|TRBV11-3|-|-
TGTGCCAGCAGCTTAGATCCCCCGGGAGTGAACACCGGGGAGCTGTTTTTT
CASSLDPPGVNTGELFF
>TRBJ2-7|TRBV19|-|-
TGTGCCAGTAGTACGGGATGGGGCTACGAGCAGTACTTC
CASSTGWGYEQYF
>TRBJ2-2|TRBV7-2|-|TRBD1
TGTGCCAGCAGCTGGGACAGGGCGGGCGGGGAGCTGTTTTTT
CASSWDRAGGELFF
>TRBJ2-3|TRBV13|once|TRBD2
TGTGCCAGCAGCTCTCCTGTCCGGACTAGCGGGAGAACTAATACGCAGTATTTT
CASSSPVRTSGRTNTQYF
>TRBJ1-3|TRBV6-1|once|-
TGTGCCAGCAGTGAAACAAGGGGCAGAGGAAACACCATATATTTT
CASSETRGRGNTIYF
>TRBJ2-2|TRBV6-5|-|-
TGTGCCAGCAGTTACGGGCGTTCGAACACCGGGGAGCTGTTTTTT
CASSYGRSNTGELFF
>TRBJ1-1|TRBV28|-|-
TGTGCCAGCAGTTTAGTGAGGACTGAAGCTTTCTTT
CASSLVRTEAFF
>TRBJ2-5|TRBV2|-|TRBD1
TGTGCCAGCAGTCGACAGGGGGAGACCCAGTACTTC
CASSRQGETQYF
>TRBJ2-1|TRBV10-1|-|TRBD1
TGCGCCAGCACTAGGACAGGGGTGAGCTCCTACAATGAGCAGTTCTTC
CASTRTGVSSYNEQFF
>TRBJ2-1|TRBV3-1/TRBV3-2|-|-
TGTGCCAGCAGCCGCCGAGAGGGTAGCGAGATGCTCTTC
CASSRREGSEMLF
>TRBJ2-7|TRBV21-1|few|-
TGTGCCAGCAGCAAAGGCCGGGACAGGCGACCCTACGAGCAGTACTTC
CASSKGRDRRPYEQYF
>TRBJ1-5|TRBV6-5|once|-
TGTGCCAGCAGTTACACGGGGAGCAATCAGCCCCAGCATTTT
CASSYTGSNQPQHF
>TRBJ2-3|TRBV18|-|-
TGTGCCAGCTCGCCTCGATGGGCCGAGAATACAGATACGCAGTATTTT
CASSPRWAENTDTQYF
>TRBJ1-2|TRBV28|-|TRBD1
TGTGCCAGCAGTTCCGGGACAGGGAACTATGGCTACACCTTC
CASSSGTGNYGYTF
>TRBJ2-2|TRBV3-1/TRBV3-2|once|-
TGTGCCAGCAGCCAAGATGACGGGAGAGGGGGGGAGCTGTTTTTT
CASSQDDGRGGELFF
>TRBJ2-7|TRBV5-1|-|TRBD2
TGCGCCAGCAGCTTGGGGGGGACTAGTTCCTATGAGCGCTACGAGCAGTACTTC
CASSLGGTSSYERYEQYF
>TRBJ2-7|TRBV7-6|-|TRBD1
TGTGCCAGCACCATCCACCAGGGACAGGGAAACCCGCAGTACTTC
CASTIHQGQGNPQYF
>TRBJ2-5|TRBV5-1|-|TRBD2
TGCGCCAGCAGCTTCTCCCTAGCGGGGGGAGAGACCCAGTACTTC
CASSFSLAGGETQYF
>TRBJ1-1|TRBV5-1|-|-
TGCGCCAGCAGCGGGCAGGGGAACACTGAAGCTTTCTTT
CASSGQGNTEAFF
>TRBJ2-5|TRBV7-2|-|TRBD1
TGTGCCAGCAGCTTTACCGGGACAGAAGAGACCCAGTACTTC
CASSFTGTEETQYF
>TRBJ2-2|TRBV6-5|-|-
TGTGCCAGCAGTTACTCGGCAGGGTTCGGGGAGCTGTTTTTT
CASSYSAGFGELFF
>TRBJ1-6|TRBV5-1|-|-
TGCGCCAGCAGCTTCGGGGGGACTGATAATTCACCCCTCCACTTT
CASSFGGTDNSPLHF
>TRBJ1-5|TRBV5-1|-|-
TGCGCCAGCAGCCCCGGACTAACAGATGAGCCCCAGCATTTT
CASSPGLTDEPQHF
>TRBJ1-1|TRBV5-1|-|TRBD1
TGCGCCAGCAGCTTGGGACAGGGCAATCGGAACACTGAAGCTTTCTTT
CASSLGQGNRNTEAFF
>TRBJ2-3|TRBV6-5|-|TRBD2
TGTGCCAGCAGCCTAGCGGGGGGGCCAGGTACGCAGTATTTT
CASSLAGGPGTQYF
>TRBJ1-6|TRBV5-6|-|-
TGTGCCAGCAGCTCTCGGGGGGGCGAGGCCTATAATTCACCCCTCCACTTT
CASSSRGGEAYNSPLHF
>TRBJ2-2|TRBV2|medium-sized|TRBD1
TGTGCCAGCAGGGAACAGGGGGCGGCCGGGGAGCTGTTTTTT
CASREQGAAGELFF
>TRBJ1-2|TRBV6-5|few|TRBD1
TGTGCCAGCAGCTACAGACAGGGGAGTTTTTTCGGCTACACCTTC
CASSYRQGSFFGYTF
>TRBJ1-5|TRBV6-2/TRBV6-3|once|TRBD1
TGTGCCAGCAGCGCAGACAGGGGGCATCAGCCCCAGCATTTT
CASSADRGHQPQHF
>TRBJ2-2|TRBV28|-|-
TGTGCCAGCAGTTTCATTTCAGACACCGGGGAGCTGTTTTTT
CASSFISDTGELFF
>TRBJ1-1|TRBV7-2|-|TRBD1
TGTGCCAGCAGGCAGAGAGGGGGCGAGGACACTGAAGCTTTCTTT
CASRQRGGEDTEAFF
>TRBJ1-2|TRBV7-2|-|-
TGTGCCAGCAGCTTAGTCGGCGACAGATCCTATGGCTACACCTTC
CASSLVGDRSYGYTF
>TRBJ2-3|TRBV7-3|-|-
TGTGCCAGCAGCTTATATGGTTTATCGGGATCAGATACGCAGTATTTT
CASSLYGLSGSDTQYF
>TRBJ2-3|TRBV15|-|-
TGTGCCACCAGTTTCGGAGGCACAGATACGCAGTATTTT
CATSFGGTDTQYF
>TRBJ1-2|TRBV18|-|-
TGTGCCAGCTCATCAAGACAGGAATTCTATGGCTACACCTTC
CASSSRQEFYGYTF
>TRBJ1-2|TRBV9|once|TRBD1
TGTGCCAGCAGCGGATACAGGGGGCAGGTTGGCTACACCTTC
CASSGYRGQVGYTF
>TRBJ1-1|TRBV21-1|-|-
TGTGCCCATAGGGGATGGAACACTGAAGCTTTCTTT
CAHRGWNTEAFF
>TRBJ2-1|TRBV6-2/TRBV6-3|once|-
TGTGCCAGCAGTCTTGCGGGGAATGAGCAGTTCTTC
CASSLAGNEQFF
>TRBJ2-7|TRBV28|-|TRBD1
TGTGCCAGCAGTTTCCCAGGGGGCGGCCTATCTACCGAGCAGTACTTC
CASSFPGGGLSTEQYF
>TRBJ1-2|TRBV27|-|TRBD1
TGTGCCAGCAGCCATAGGAGGGGGCCTAACTATGGCTACACCTTC
CASSHRRGPNYGYTF
>TRBJ1-4|TRBV7-9|-|TRBD1
TGTGCCAGCAGCTTAGCCCCCCCGGGACAGGGAAATGAAAAACTGTTTTTT
CASSLAPPGQGNEKLFF
>TRBJ2-5|TRBV5-1|-|-
TGCGCCAGCAGCCTAAACGTGGAAGAGACCCAGTACTTC
CASSLNVEETQYF
>TRBJ2-7|TRBV28|-|-
TGTGCCAGCAGTCCCTCCTCCCGGGGGGCCGGTTATTACGAGCAGTACTTC
CASSPSSRGAGYYEQYF
>TRBJ2-7|TRBV10-3|-|-
TGTGCCATCAGCGATTCGGCAGGGGCTCTAAACGAGCAGTACTTC
CAISDSAGALNEQYF
>TRBJ2-5|TRBV5-4|-|-
TGTGCCAGCAGCTTGGAATTGCGAAACCAAGAGACCCAGTACTTC
CASSLELRNQETQYF
>TRBJ2-3|TRBV11-3|-|TRBD2
TGTGCCAGCAGCTCCTCACGGGGGGCAGATACGCAGTATTTT
CASSSSRGADTQYF
>TRBJ2-1|TRBV20-1|-|TRBD2
TGCAGTGCTAGTCTACTAGCGGGGGGCCGGAGCTCCTACAATGAGCAGTTCTTC
CSASLLAGGRSSYNEQFF
>TRBJ2-3|TRBV13|-|TRBD1
TGTGCCAGCAACAAGCGACAGGGTCTTAGCACAGATACGCAGTATTTT
CASNKRQGLSTDTQYF
>TRBJ1-1|TRBV24-1|-|TRBD1
TGTGCCACCAGTGACCCGAGGACAGGGGCCGCTGAAGCTTTCTTT
CATSDPRTGAAEAFF
>TRBJ1-1|TRBV5-6|-|-
TGTGCCAGCAGCTCAAACCTAGGGGTGAACACTGAAGCTTTCTTT
CASSSNLGVNTEAFF